This entry is about one TCR beta chain. This may be a read error, as it is one base from a much larger clone. This sample was taken from a study of tumor and adjacent non-tumor tissue in lung cancer. Trimming pared 5 bases from V and 0 bases from J, leaving 13 bases between. The length of the CDR3 is 14 residues. Germline values: CDR1 DFQATT, CDR2 SNEGSKA (reference sequence). RNA was extracted from bulk tissue without any cell sorting. Donors were chemotherapy-naive, newly diagnosed lung cancer surgical patients in China, August–late 2014. Three rounds of nested PCR, following a modified ARM-PCR protocol, produced the TCRbeta library. From the multiplex PCR reads, TCRdb called clonotypes with MiXCR, one entry per CDR3 protein. Here the sample spans around 99,000 distinct CDR3 sequences, roughly 74% being singletons.

V gene TRBV20-1 combines with J gene TRBJ1-2; D is undetermined. The source is a woman in her fifties or sixties with non-small cell lung cancer. The sequenced sample consisted of lung tumor tissue. Written as DNA, the CDR3 is TGCAGTGCTTGTAGAAAGCTTACTAACTATGGCTACACCTTC. Translation: CSACRKLTNYGYTF.